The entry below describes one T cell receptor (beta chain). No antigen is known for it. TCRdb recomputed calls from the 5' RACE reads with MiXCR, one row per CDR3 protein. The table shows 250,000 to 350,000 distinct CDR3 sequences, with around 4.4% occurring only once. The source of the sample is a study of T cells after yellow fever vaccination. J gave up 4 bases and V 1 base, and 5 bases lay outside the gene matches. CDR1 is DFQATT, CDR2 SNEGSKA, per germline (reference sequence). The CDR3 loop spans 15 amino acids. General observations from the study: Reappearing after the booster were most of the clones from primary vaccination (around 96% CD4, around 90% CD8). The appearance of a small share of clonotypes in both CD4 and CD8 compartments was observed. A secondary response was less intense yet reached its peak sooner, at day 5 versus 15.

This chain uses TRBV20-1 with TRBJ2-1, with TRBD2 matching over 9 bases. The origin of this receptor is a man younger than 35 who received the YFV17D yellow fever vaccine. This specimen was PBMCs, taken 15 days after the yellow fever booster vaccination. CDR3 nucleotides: TGCAGTGCTAGAGGAAGCGGGGGGCAGTACAATGAGCAGTTCTTC. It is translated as CSARGSGGQYNEQFF.